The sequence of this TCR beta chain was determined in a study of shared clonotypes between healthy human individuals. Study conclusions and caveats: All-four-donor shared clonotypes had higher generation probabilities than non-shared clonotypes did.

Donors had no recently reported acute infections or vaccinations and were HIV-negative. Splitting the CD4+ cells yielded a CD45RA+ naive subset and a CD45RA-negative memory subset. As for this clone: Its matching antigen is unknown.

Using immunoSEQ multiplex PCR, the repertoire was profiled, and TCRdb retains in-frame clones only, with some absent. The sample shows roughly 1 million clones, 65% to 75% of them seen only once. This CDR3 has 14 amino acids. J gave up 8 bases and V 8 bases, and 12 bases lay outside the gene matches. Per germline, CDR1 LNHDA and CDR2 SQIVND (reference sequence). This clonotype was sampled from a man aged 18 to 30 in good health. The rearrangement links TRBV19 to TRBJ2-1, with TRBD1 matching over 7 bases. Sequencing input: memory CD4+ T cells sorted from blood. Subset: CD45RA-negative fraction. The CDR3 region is CASRDRTISHEQFF. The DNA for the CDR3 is TGTGCCAGTCGGGACAGAACTATCTCCCATGAGCAGTTCTTC. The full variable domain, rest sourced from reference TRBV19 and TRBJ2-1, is DGGITQSPKYLFRKEGQNVTLSCEQNLNHDAMYWYRQDPGQGLRLIYYSQIVNDFQKGDIAEGYSVSREKKESFPLTVTSAQKNPTAFYLCASRDRTISHEQFFGPGTRLTVL.